This T cell receptor (beta chain) was recovered during a study of shared clonotypes between healthy human individuals. Points from the study as a whole: Naive CD4 clonotypes overlapped across a few donors at roughly 5%.

This CDR3 has 14 residues. CDR1 and CDR2 from the germline V gene are MNHEY and SVGAGI. The ends were cut back, 3 bases at V and 7 bases at J, with 16 bases in the middle. Approximately 30,000 T cell genomes (approximately 0.2 ug DNA) went into each sorted-subset replicate. Assay used: immunoSEQ multiplex PCR; TCRdb lists only in-frame clones, some missing. The repertoire holds hundreds of thousands of clones, with about 95% as singletons. Comments on this clone: The antigen remains unidentified.

This sequence was found in a woman aged 30 to 39 in good health. The V call is TRBV6-5, the J call TRBJ2-7; either TRBD1 or TRBD2 may fit D (5 bases each). The specimen sequenced was naive CD4+ T cells sorted from blood. Subset defined: CD45RA+ positively selected. CDR3 sequence: CASSYRGQGDEQYF. CDR3 coding DNA: TGTGCCAGCAGTTATCGGGGTCAGGGCGATGAGCAGTACTTC.